This T cell receptor beta chain comes out of a study of T-cell memory formation after mild COVID-19. Study as a whole: Clustering of TCRs was largely donor specific.

This CDR3 has 15 amino acids. Per the germline V gene, CDR1 is WNHNN and CDR2 is SYGVQD (reference sequence). V was shortened by 0 bases and J by 0 bases, with 5 bases between the two germline ends. Sample barcodes and UMIs were carried by the TCR alpha and TCR beta cDNA libraries that 5'RACE generated with constant-segment primers. Each CDR3 protein is one row after TCRdb ran MiXCR on the 5' RACE reads. The sample comprises around 34,000 distinct CDR3 sequences, approximately 8.3% of which are singletons, and approximately 29% rests with the top ten. Points on this clonotype: Its antigen remains unknown.

Regarding the study as a whole: There was a balanced CD4/CD8 profile in clones contracting day 15 to 85, and later expanders leaned CD4+.

This receptor was obtained from a man younger than 35 who had mild COVID-19 (a few samples of this study predate the infection). Cell type and time point are not known. The chain is built from TRBV10-1 and TRBJ2-2; D not certain. Sequenced input: PBMCs or a T cell subset sorted from them (not recorded which). The CDR3 reads CASSESIANTGELFF. CDR3 nucleotide sequence: TGCGCCAGCAGTGAGTCAATCGCGAACACCGGGGAGCTGTTTTTT.